A single sample gave rise to the 13 T cell receptor beta chains below, sequenced in a study of T cell repertoires in cytomegalovirus infection. Each CDR3 protein gets one entry after TCRdb re-called the reads with MiXCR. This table has about 740,000 distinct CDR3 sequences, roughly a third appearing once. Sample: PBMCs. These receptors were taken from a human donor in good health (CMV status not recorded). Some clones in this sample may be carry-over from other donors' samples.

This clonotype has a count of ten or more. The V gene is TRBV2, the J gene TRBJ2-1; D unclear. The CDR3 totals 12 residues. The germline V and J ends were trimmed by 6 bases and 4 bases, with 7 bases remaining between them. Germline-derived CDR1 and CDR2 are SNHLY and FYNNEI. The CDR3 bases are TGTGCCAGCAGCGACCTTTACAATGAGCAGTTCTTC. It translates to CASSDLYNEQFF.

The CDR3 spells CASSVTGSANQPQHF. DNA for the CDR3: TGTGCCAGCAGTGTAACAGGGAGCGCCAATCAGCCCCAGCATTTT. The chain employs TRBV6-1 and TRBJ1-5, with TRBD1 as a possible D gene (6 bases). V was clipped by 4 bases and J by 3 bases, with 13 bases between them. The CDR3 is made up of 15 amino acids. The germline V gene has CDR1 MNHNS and CDR2 SASEGT.

This clonotype has at least ten counts. The V call is TRBV10-3, the J call TRBJ2-2; TRBD1 matches at 11 bases. The germline CDR1 and CDR2 sequences are ENHRY and SYGVKD. The CDR3 runs 16 residues. The V and J ends lost 2 bases and 2 bases, in that order; junction bases with no gene match: 1. The CDR3 DNA sequence: TGTGCCATCAGTGAGGGACAGGGGGCAAACACCGGGGAGCTGTTTTTT. Its translation: CAISEGQGANTGELFF.

This clonotype was counted a few times. The chain is built from TRBV4-1 and TRBJ1-3; no firm D call. Germline V gene data show CDR1 as MGHRA and CDR2 as YSYEKL. V lost 0 bases and J lost 0, with 9 bases in between. The CDR3 length is 16 residues. CDR3 DNA sequence: TGCGCCAGCAGCCAAGAAGCTCCAGACTCTGGAAACACCATATATTTT. Translated: CASSQEAPDSGNTIYF.

This clonotype appeared a few times. The V call is TRBV28, the J call TRBJ2-7, with 7 nucleotides matching TRBD1. The V gene's germline CDR1 is MDHEN and CDR2 SYDVKM. V lost 6 bases to trimming and J lost 6 bases; unmatched junction nucleotides: 8. The length of the CDR3 is 13 residues. CDR3 in amino acids: CASRGTVPGEQYF. CDR3 coding DNA: TGTGCCAGCAGGGGGACAGTCCCGGGCGAGCAGTACTTC. Looking up the rest from reference TRBV28 and TRBJ2-7 gives the full variable domain: DVKVTQSSRYLVKRTGEKVFLECVQDMDHENMFWYRQDPGLGLRLIYFSYDVKMKEKGDIPEGYSVSREKKERFSLILESASTNQTSMYLCASRGTVPGEQYFGPGTRLTVT.

V and J are TRBV28 and TRBJ2-7, with D possibly TRBD2 on 5 matching bases. The V gene's germline CDR1 is MDHEN and CDR2 SYDVKM. With 5 bases removed from V and 7 bases from J, the gap between germline ends came to 15 bases. The CDR3 totals 13 residues. CDR3 nucleotide sequence: TGTGCCAGCAGTCCGACATCCCCGGGGGAGCAGTACTTC. Its translation is CASSPTSPGEQYF.

For this clonotype: No conserved phenylalanine or tryptophan ends this CDR3, so it is likely a read error. Because the CDR3's place on the DNA is in doubt, the DNA is left out and the CDR3 is given as listed by TCRdb. CDR3 residues: CASSLVLALALGPYAPFV. This rearrangement joins TRBV7-8 to TRBJ2-1; the table's D gene call, TRBD2, was not cross checked with the DNA. The CDR3 comprises 18 residues, both ends counted. Per germline, CDR1 SGHVS and CDR2 FQNEAQ.

The V and J genes are TRBV5-4 and TRBJ1-1; D ambiguous. The CDR3 length is 15 residues. Trimming took off 2 bases at V and 1 base at J, with 12 bases between the two ends. Germline loops: CDR1 SGHNT, CDR2 YYREEE (reference sequence). The CDR3, as DNA: TGTGCCAGCAGCTTTGTAAAGGGTCCGAACACTGAAGCTTTCTTT. Its protein is CASSFVKGPNTEAFF.

The chain couples TRBV6-6 to TRBJ2-7; D is tentatively TRBD1 or TRBD2 (6 bases each). The germline V and J ends were trimmed by 2 bases and 3 bases, with 26 bases remaining between them. CDR3 length equals 19 residues. The germline CDR1 and CDR2 sequences are MNHNY and SVGAGI (reference sequence). The CDR3 loop is CASSYPAGGLGQGRYEQYF. CDR3 nucleotide sequence: TGTGCCAGCAGTTACCCTGCCGGGGGCCTAGGTCAAGGTCGCTACGAGCAGTACTTC.

The chain couples TRBV10-3 to TRBJ2-3; unclear D gene. The V gene lost 6 bases and the J gene lost 5 bases, with 21 bases spanning the gap. This CDR3 has 16 residues. Germline CDR1 reads ENHRY; CDR2 reads SYGVKD. The CDR3 sequence is CAIRAWRGEAEDTQYF. The CDR3, as DNA: TGTGCCATCAGGGCTTGGCGTGGAGAGGCGGAAGATACGCAGTATTTT.

This chain links TRBV7-2 with TRBJ2-2; 10 bases agree with TRBD2. The CDR3 runs 16 residues. The V gene end was trimmed by 1 base and the J gene end by 4 bases; junction bases not matched to a gene: 3. Germline-derived CDR1 and CDR2 are SGHTA and FQGNSA. The CDR3 nucleotides are TGTGCCAGCAGCTTAGGCCGACTAGCGGGCACCGGGGAGCTGTTTTTT. It codes for CASSLGRLAGTGELFF. Full variable domain (remainder filled in from reference TRBV7-2 and TRBJ2-2): GAGVSQSPSNKVTEKGKDVELRCDPISGHTALYWYRQSLGQGLEFLIYFQGNSAPDKSGLPSDRFSAERTGGSVSTLTIQRTQQEDSAVYLCASSLGRLAGTGELFFGEGSRLTVL.

Notes on this clonotype: A junction boundary mismatches the germline segment, possibly from a read error. This chain connects TRBV12-3 or TRBV12-4 to TRBJ2-5; 11 bases map to TRBD2. CDR3 length: 14 amino acids. The CDR3 is CASRRTSGQETQNF. The CDR3 DNA is TGTGCCAGCAGGCGGACTAGCGGGCAAGAGACCCAGAACTTC.

This clonotype was found a few times. The chain employs TRBV28 and TRBJ2-7; the D gene could be TRBD1 or TRBD2 (5 bases each). Trimming pared 6 bases from V and 6 bases from J, leaving 12 bases between. Germline CDR1 MDHEN, CDR2 SYDVKM. The CDR3 sequence is 12 residues long. Here the CDR3 reads CASRGPGGEQYF. The DNA for the CDR3 is TGTGCCAGCAGGGGACCGGGTGGCGAGCAGTACTTC.